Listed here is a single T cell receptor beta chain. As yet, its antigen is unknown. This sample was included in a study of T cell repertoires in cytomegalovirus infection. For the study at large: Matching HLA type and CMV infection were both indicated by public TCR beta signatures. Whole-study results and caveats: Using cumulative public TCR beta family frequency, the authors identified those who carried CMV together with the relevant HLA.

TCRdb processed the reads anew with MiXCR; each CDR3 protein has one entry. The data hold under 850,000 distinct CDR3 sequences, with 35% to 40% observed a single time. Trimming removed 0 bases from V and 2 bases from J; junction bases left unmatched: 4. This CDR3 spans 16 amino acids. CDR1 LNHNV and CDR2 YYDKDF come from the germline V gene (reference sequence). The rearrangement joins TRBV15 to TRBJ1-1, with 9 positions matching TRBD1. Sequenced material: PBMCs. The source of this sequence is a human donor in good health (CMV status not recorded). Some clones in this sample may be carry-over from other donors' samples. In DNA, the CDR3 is TGTGCCACCAGCAGAGATCTAACAGGGGGCAACACTGAAGCTTTCTTT. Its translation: CATSRDLTGGNTEAFF.